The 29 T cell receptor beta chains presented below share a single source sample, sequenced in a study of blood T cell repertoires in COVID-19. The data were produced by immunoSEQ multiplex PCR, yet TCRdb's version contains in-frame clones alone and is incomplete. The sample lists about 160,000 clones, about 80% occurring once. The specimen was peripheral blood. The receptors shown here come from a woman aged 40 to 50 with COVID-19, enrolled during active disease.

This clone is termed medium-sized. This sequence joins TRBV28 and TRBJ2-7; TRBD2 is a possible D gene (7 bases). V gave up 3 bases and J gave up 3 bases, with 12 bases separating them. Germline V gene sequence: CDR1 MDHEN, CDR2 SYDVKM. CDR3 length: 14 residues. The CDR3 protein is CASSFRGGLYEQYF. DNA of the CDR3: TGTGCCAGCAGTTTTAGGGGGGGCCTCTACGAGCAGTACTTC.

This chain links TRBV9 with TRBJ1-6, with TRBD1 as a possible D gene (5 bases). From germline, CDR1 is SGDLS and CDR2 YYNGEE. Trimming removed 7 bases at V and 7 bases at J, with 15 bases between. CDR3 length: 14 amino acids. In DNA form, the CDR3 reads TGTGCCAGCGGAAAAGGGGAGGTCAATTCACCCCTCCACTTT. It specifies CASGKGEVNSPLHF.

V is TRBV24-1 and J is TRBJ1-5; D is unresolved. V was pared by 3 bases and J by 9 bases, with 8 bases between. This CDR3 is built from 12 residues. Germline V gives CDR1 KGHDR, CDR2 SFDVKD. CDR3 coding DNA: TGTGCCACCAGTGATCCTCGGGGGCCCCAGCATTTT. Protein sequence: CATSDPRGPQHF.

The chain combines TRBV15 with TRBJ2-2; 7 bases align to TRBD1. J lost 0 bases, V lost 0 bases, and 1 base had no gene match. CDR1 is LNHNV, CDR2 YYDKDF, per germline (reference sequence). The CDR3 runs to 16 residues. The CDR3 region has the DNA TGTGCCACCAGCAGAGATGGGACAGCGAACACCGGGGAGCTGTTTTTT. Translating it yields CATSRDGTANTGELFF.

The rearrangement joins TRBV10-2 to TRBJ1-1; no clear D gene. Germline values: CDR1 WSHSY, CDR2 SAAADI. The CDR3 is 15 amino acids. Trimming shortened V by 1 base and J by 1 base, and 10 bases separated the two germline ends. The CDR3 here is CASSEFGIKNTEAFF. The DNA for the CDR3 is TGCGCCAGCAGTGAGTTCGGGATCAAGAACACTGAAGCTTTCTTT.

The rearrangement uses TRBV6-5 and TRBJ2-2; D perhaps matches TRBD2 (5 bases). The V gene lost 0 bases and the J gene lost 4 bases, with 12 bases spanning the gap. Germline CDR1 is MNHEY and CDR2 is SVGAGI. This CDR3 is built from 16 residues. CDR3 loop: CASSYSWVEGTGELFF. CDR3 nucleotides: TGTGCCAGCAGTTACTCGTGGGTCGAGGGCACCGGGGAGCTGTTTTTT.

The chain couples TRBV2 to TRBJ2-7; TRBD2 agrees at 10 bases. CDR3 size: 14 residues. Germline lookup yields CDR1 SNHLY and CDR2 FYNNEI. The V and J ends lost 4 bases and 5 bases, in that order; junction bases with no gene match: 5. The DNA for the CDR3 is TGTGCCAGCAGTGCACCTAGCGGGAGCCACGAGCAGTACTTC. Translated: CASSAPSGSHEQYF.

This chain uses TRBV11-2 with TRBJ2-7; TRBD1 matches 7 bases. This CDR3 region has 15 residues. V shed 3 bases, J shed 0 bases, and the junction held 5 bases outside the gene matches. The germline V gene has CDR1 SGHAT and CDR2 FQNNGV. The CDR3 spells CASSFIRGSSYEQYF. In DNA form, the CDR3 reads TGTGCCAGCAGCTTCATCAGGGGGAGCTCCTACGAGCAGTACTTC.

CDR3 loop: CATSRVPGMGYEQYV. Here the CDR3 DNA reads TGTGCCACCAGCAGAGTACCAGGGATGGGCTACGAGCAGTACGTC. The V call is TRBV15, the J call TRBJ2-7; a possible D gene is TRBD1 (5 bases). Germline loops: CDR1 LNHNV, CDR2 YYDKDF (reference sequence). Trimming took off 1 base at V and 3 bases at J, with 13 bases between the two ends. The length of the CDR3 is 15 residues.

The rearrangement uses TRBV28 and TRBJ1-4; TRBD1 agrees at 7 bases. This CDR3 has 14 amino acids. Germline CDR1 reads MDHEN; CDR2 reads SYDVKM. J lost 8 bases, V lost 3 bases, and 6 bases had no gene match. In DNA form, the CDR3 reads TGTGCCAGCAGTTTGAAGCAGGGGGGAGAAAAACTGTTTTTT. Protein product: CASSLKQGGEKLFF. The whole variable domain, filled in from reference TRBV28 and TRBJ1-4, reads DVKVTQSSRYLVKRTGEKVFLECVQDMDHENMFWYRQDPGLGLRLIYFSYDVKMKEKGDIPEGYSVSREKKERFSLILESASTNQTSMYLCASSLKQGGEKLFFGSGTQLSVL.

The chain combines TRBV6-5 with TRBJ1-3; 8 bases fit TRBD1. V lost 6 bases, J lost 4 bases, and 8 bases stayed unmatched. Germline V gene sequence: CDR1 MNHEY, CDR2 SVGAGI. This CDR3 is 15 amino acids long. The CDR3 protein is CASSPDRAGGNTIYF. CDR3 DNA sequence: TGTGCCAGCAGCCCGGACAGGGCAGGAGGAAACACCATATATTTT.

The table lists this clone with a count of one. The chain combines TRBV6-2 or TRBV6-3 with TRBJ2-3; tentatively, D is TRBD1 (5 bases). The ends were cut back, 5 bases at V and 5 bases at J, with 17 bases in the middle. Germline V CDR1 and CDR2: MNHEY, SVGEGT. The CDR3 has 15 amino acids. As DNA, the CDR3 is TGTGCCAGCAGTCAACTTCAGGGTATTAGAGATACGCAGTATTTT. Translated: CASSQLQGIRDTQYF.

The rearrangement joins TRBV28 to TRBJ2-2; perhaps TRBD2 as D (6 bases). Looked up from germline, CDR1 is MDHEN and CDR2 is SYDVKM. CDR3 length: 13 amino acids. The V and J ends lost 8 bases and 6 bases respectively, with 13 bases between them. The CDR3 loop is CASGGGVAGELFF. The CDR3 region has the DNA TGTGCCAGCGGAGGAGGGGTGGCCGGGGAGCTGTTTTTT. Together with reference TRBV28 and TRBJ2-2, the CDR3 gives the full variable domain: DVKVTQSSRYLVKRTGEKVFLECVQDMDHENMFWYRQDPGLGLRLIYFSYDVKMKEKGDIPEGYSVSREKKERFSLILESASTNQTSMYLCASGGGVAGELFFGEGSRLTVL.

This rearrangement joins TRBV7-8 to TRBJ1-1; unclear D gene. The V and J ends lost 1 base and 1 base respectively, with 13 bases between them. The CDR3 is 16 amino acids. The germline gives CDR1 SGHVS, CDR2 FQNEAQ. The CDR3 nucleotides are TGTGCCAGCAGCTTAGTGCGGCTGACGGAGAACACTGAAGCTTTCTTT. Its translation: CASSLVRLTENTEAFF.

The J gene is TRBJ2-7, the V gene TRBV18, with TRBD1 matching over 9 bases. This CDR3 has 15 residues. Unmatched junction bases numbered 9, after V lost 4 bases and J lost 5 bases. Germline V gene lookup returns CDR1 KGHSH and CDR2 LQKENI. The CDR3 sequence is CASSHPDRGIHEQYV. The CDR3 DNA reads TGTGCCAGCTCACACCCGGACAGGGGAATCCACGAGCAGTACGTC.

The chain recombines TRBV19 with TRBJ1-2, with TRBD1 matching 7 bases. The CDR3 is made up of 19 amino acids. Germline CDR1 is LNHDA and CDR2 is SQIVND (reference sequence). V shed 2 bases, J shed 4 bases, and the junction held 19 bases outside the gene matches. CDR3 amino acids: CASSIKGPHRGQVGYGYTF. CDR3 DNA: TGTGCCAGTAGTATAAAGGGGCCACACAGGGGCCAAGTTGGCTATGGCTACACCTTC. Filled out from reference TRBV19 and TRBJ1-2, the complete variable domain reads DGGITQSPKYLFRKEGQNVTLSCEQNLNHDAMYWYRQDPGQGLRLIYYSQIVNDFQKGDIAEGYSVSREKKESFPLTVTSAQKNPTAFYLCASSIKGPHRGQVGYGYTFGSGTRLTVV.

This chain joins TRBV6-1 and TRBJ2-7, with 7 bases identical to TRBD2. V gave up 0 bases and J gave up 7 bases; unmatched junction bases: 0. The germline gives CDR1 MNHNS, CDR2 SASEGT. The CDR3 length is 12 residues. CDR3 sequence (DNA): TGTGCCAGCAGTGAAGCGCGGGGGGAGCAGTACTTC. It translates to CASSEARGEQYF.

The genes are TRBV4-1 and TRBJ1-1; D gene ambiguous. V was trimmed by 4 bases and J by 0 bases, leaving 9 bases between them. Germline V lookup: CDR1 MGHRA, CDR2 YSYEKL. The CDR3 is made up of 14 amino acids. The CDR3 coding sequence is TGCGCCAGCAGCCTCACGGACTTGAACACTGAAGCTTTCTTT. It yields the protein CASSLTDLNTEAFF.

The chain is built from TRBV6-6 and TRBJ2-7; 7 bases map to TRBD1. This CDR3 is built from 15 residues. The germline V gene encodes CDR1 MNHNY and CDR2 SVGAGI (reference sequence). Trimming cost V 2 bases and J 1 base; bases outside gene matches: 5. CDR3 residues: CASSYTVDRSYEQYF. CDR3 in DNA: TGTGCCAGCAGTTACACCGTGGACAGGTCCTACGAGCAGTACTTC.

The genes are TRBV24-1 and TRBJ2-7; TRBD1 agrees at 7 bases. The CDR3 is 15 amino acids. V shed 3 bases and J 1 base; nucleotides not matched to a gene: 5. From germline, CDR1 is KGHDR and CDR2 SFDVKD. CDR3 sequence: CATSDAGTASYEQYF. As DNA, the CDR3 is TGTGCCACCAGTGATGCCGGGACAGCTTCCTACGAGCAGTACTTC.

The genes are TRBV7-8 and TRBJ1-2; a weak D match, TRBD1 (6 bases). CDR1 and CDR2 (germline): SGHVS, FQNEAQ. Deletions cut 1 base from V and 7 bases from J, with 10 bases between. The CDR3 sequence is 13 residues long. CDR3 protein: CASSLGGHPGYTF. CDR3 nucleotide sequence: TGTGCCAGCAGCTTAGGGGGACATCCTGGCTACACCTTC.

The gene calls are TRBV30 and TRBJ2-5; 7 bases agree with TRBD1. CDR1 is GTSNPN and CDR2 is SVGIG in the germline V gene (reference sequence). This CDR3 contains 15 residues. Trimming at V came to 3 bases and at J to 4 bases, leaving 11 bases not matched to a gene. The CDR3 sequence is CAWSGDRVVRETQYF. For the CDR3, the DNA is TGTGCCTGGAGCGGAGACAGGGTCGTCAGAGAGACCCAGTACTTC.

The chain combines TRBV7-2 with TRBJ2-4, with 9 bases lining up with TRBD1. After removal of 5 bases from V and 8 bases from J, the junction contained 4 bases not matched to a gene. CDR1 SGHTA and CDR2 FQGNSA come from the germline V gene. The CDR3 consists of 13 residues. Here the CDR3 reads CASSKRDRDIQYF. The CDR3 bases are TGTGCCAGCAGCAAGCGGGACAGGGACATTCAGTACTTC.

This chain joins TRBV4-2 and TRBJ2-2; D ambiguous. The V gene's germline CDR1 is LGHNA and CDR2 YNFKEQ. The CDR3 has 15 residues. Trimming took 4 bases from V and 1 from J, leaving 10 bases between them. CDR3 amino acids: CASSPSTQNTGELFF. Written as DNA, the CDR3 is TGTGCCAGCAGCCCGAGTACCCAGAACACCGGGGAGCTGTTTTTT.

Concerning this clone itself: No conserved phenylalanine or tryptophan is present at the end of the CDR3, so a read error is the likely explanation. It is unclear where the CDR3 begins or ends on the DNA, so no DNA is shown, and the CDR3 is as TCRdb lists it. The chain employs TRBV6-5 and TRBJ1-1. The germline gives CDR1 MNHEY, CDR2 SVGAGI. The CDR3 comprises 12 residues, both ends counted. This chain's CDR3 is CASSYSRTYPNI.

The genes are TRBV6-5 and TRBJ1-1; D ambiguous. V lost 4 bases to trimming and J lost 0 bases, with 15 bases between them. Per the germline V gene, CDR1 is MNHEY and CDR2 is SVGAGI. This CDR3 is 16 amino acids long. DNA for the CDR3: TGTGCCAGCAGTTCCCATCAGGCGGGGTTGAACACTGAAGCTTTCTTT. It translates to CASSSHQAGLNTEAFF.

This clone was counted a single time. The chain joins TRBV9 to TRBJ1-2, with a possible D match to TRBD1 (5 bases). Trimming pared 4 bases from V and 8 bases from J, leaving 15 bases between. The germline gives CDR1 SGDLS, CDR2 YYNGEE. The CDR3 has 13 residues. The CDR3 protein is CASSLPGLRGYTF. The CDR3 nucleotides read TGTGCCAGCAGCTTACCAGGGTTGCGGGGCTACACCTTC. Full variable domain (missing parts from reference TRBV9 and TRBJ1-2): DSGVTQTPKHLITATGQRVTLRCSPRSGDLSVYWYQQSLDQGLQFLIQYYNGEERAKGNILERFSAQQFPDLHSELNLSSLELGDSALYFCASSLPGLRGYTFGSGTRLTVV.

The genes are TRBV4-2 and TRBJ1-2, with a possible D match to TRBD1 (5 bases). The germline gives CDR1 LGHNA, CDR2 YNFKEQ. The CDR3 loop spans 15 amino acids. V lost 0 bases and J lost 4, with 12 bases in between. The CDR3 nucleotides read TGTGCCAGCAGCCAAGAAGTGCAGGGAGGCTATGGCTACACCTTC. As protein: CASSQEVQGGYGYTF.

CDR3 nucleotides: TGTGCCAGCAGCTTAGGACAGCAAACAGATACGCAGTATTTT. Its protein is CASSLGQQTDTQYF. The rearrangement links TRBV11-2 to TRBJ2-3; D is possibly TRBD1 (5 bases). Trimming took 1 base from V and 3 from J, leaving 8 bases between them. Germline V gene data show CDR1 as SGHAT and CDR2 as FQNNGV. The CDR3 is 14 amino acids.